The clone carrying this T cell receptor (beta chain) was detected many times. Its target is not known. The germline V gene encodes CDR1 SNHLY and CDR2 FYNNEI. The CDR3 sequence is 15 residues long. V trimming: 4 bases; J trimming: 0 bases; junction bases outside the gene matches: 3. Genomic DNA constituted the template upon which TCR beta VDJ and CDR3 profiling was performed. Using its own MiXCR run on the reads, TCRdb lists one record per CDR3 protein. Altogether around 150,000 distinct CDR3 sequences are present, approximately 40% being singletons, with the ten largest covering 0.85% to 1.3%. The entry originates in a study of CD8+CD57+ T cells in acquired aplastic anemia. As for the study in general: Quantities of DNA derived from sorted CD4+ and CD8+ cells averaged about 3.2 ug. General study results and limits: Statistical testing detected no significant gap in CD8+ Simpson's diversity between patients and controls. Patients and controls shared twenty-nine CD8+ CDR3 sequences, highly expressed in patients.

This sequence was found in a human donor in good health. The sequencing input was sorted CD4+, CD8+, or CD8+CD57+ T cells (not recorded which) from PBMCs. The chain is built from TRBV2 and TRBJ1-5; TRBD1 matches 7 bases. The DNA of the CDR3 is TGTGCCAGCAGTGGAGGGGGCTTTAGCAATCAGCCCCAGCATTTT. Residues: CASSGGGFSNQPQHF.